The entry below gives a single TCR beta chain sequence along with its context. TCRdb reprocessed the 5' RACE reads and keeps a single row for each CDR3 protein, giving no DNA. The listing records 350,000 to 450,000 distinct CDR3 sequences. The germline V gene encodes CDR1 MDHEN and CDR2 SYDVKM. This CDR3 is 15 amino acids long. The data are from a study of T cells expressing NK-cell markers. Study information: TCR beta repertoires came from sorted CD3+CD56+NKG2C+, CD3+CD56+NKG2C- and CD3+CD56-NKG2C+ T cells.

This receptor was obtained from a man aged 18 to 69 in good health. The rearrangement uses TRBV28 and TRBJ2-7; TCRdb indicates TRBD1, and absent DNA this call remains unverified. Sequencing was carried out using blood T cells: a sorted CD56 or NKG2C T cell subset, CD4+ or CD8+ T cells, or bulk PBMC T cells (not recorded which). The CDR3 sequence is CASSSQPGSVDEQYF.